This TCR beta chain came from a study of cytomegalovirus exposure and HLA in healthy donors. Findings of the study overall: In vitro assays verified that three CMV-associated chains recognized CMV antigens specifically. TCR beta chains numbering 150 to 200 were designated cytomegalovirus-associated.

About this clone: Its antigen remains unidentified.

Clones were sequenced by immunoSEQ multiplex PCR, and TCRdb holds only the in-frame ones, with some missing. The data show approximately 150,000 clones, with approximately 91% seen just once and about 0.75% held by the top ten. Sequenced input: PBMCs. The sequence came from a man younger than 30 in good health and CMV-seronegative.

Here the CDR3 DNA reads TGTGCCAGCCGAGCGGCACCCCGGGACAGGGGGACCTACGAGCAGTACGTC. This sequence encodes CASRAAPRDRGTYEQYV. This chain joins TRBV25-1 and TRBJ2-7; 11 bases line up with TRBD1. Losses at the gene ends were 8 bases for V and 2 bases for J; bases not matched to a gene: 14. This CDR3 comprises 17 residues. Germline CDR1 is MGHDK and CDR2 is SYGVNS.